The T cell receptor (beta chain) under discussion was sequenced for a study of blood T cell repertoires in COVID-19. Looking at the study overall: The United States, Italy and Spain were the sources of the acute and convalescent COVID-19 samples. PBMCs, B-cell-depleted T cells, or T cells were the source of the cDNA or gDNA that made up the material.

In the original processing: Amplification from reference gene primers served as the basis for estimated nucleated cell counts. The method was immunoSEQ multiplex PCR; TCRdb's version includes in-frame clones alone and lacks a portion of them. V, J and clone size reflect that table, while D and trimming were determined from the DNA. This table has more than 150,000 clones, under 90% appearing once. The ends were cut back, 0 bases at V and 4 bases at J, with 10 bases in the middle. Germline V gene data show CDR1 as SNHLY and CDR2 as FYNNEI. The CDR3 is 14 amino acids. Sequences were obtained from peripheral blood. The chain recombines TRBV2 with TRBJ2-7; D not certain. This sequence was found in a human donor in a cohort sampled during active COVID-19. The CDR3 loop reads CASSEALARYEQYF. DNA for the CDR3: TGTGCCAGCAGTGAAGCCCTCGCGCGGTACGAGCAGTACTTC.